Listed below are T cell receptor beta chains from one sample, sequenced in a study of blood T cell repertoires in COVID-19. TCRdb keeps only in-frame clones here, not all; method: immunoSEQ multiplex PCR. This table has a few hundred thousand clones, about 88% appearing once. Source material: PBMCs or T cells enriched from blood (not recorded which). All receptors derive from a woman aged 18-30 years who had been exposed to COVID-19. Both conserved end residues are part of each CDR3. A D gene is named only where the DNA matches it firmly. A clone size is listed for some rows: how often the clone was seen (once, few, many), or a class if it is expanded.

size	V	D	J	length	CDR3
-	TRBV6-5	TRBD1	TRBJ1-2	12	CASSTGGIGYTF
-	TRBV18	TRBD1	TRBJ1-4	15	CASSPRQGRDEKLFF
-	TRBV27	-	TRBJ1-5	14	CASSFAGPGQPQHF
-	TRBV9	TRBD1	TRBJ1-2	17	CASSPRDRGPMGYGYTF
-	TRBV5-1	TRBD1	TRBJ1-5	13	CASSEGQGQPQHF
-	TRBV28	-	TRBJ2-2	16	CASSLPLRRAGGELFF
-	TRBV5-4	TRBD1	TRBJ1-3	14	CASSLTGAGNTIYF
-	TRBV5-1	TRBD2	TRBJ2-1	15	CASSRIAGGPEEQFF
few	TRBV4-1	TRBD1	TRBJ2-2	16	CASSPGKQGITGELFF
-	TRBV27	-	TRBJ1-2	14	CASSPGTLNYGYTF
-	TRBV2	-	TRBJ2-6	15	CASVPGGSGANVLTF
-	TRBV20-1	-	TRBJ1-1	11	CSAGQNTEAFF
-	TRBV5-8	-	TRBJ2-4	14	CASSLYRAENIQYF
once	TRBV7-9	TRBD1	TRBJ2-7	13	CASTSLTGSEQYF
-	TRBV18	TRBD1	TRBJ1-1	14	CASSPYRGLTEAFF
once	TRBV5-1	-	TRBJ1-2	14	CASSRDTGGYGYTF
-	TRBV28	-	TRBJ2-2	14	CASIGGTNTGELFF
-	TRBV2	TRBD1	TRBJ2-3	14	CASRRDRGTDTQYF
-	TRBV5-5	-	TRBJ1-1	11	CASSGTREAFF
-	TRBV6-5	-	TRBJ2-7	13	CASSYWPGYEQYF
-	TRBV19	-	TRBJ2-2	19	CASSIYGGTGGADTGELFF
-	TRBV10-2	-	TRBJ1-4	13	CASSEGGLEKLFF
-	TRBV6-5	TRBD2	TRBJ2-1	15	CASSTSGRANNEQFF
-	TRBV7-2	TRBD1	TRBJ1-3	15	CASSSTGAIGNTIYF
few	TRBV6-5	-	TRBJ1-2	15	CASSYSSEAPYGYTF
-	TRBV2	-	TRBJ1-1	14	CASSTQRVNTEAFF
-	TRBV9	-	TRBJ2-7	14	CASSPRGDPYEQYF
-	TRBV14	-	TRBJ1-1	14	CASSHRTVNTEAFF
-	TRBV7-9	-	TRBJ2-1	17	CASSLEASRGSYNEQFF
-	TRBV7-2	TRBD1	TRBJ2-1	15	CASSSGTGYYNEQFF
-	TRBV12-3/TRBV12-4	-	TRBJ1-5	13	CASSFSSNQPQHF
-	TRBV5-5	TRBD1	TRBJ1-5	15	CASSLDRGLGQPQHF
-	TRBV18	-	TRBJ2-3	12	CASSGEVDTQYF
-	TRBV24-1	-	TRBJ1-2	14	CATSDVGGNYGYTF
once	TRBV15	-	TRBJ1-5	15	CATSRVITDNQPQHF
once	TRBV6-4	TRBD1	TRBJ2-2	15	CASSERTGGFGELFF
-	TRBV7-8	-	TRBJ2-1	15	CASSLAGAWYNEQFF
-	TRBV6-5	-	TRBJ2-3	16	CASSYSGGAGADTQYF